This T cell receptor beta chain stems from a study of CD4 T cells in relation to SARS-CoV-2 and coronaviruses. Profiled with immunoSEQ multiplex PCR; TCRdb holds only in-frame clones, not every one. The table has about 23,000 clones, over 60% seen once. As regards this clone: Antigen unknown.

The germline V gene encodes CDR1 SGHAT and CDR2 FQNNGV. The V gene lost 8 bases and the J gene lost 0 bases, with 14 bases spanning the gap. This CDR3 is built from 14 residues. The unexposed donors gave CD4+ T cells in about 2010-2018, prior to COVID-19. CD4+ T cells were isolated from the cells after more than nine days of culture. Cultures held some 2.1 million PBMCs per well with approximately 10 IU/ml IL-2. Sequencing was done on a sample of CD4+ T cells from PBMCs, cultured in vitro. The rearrangement links TRBV11-2 to TRBJ2-7, with D tentatively TRBD1 (6 bases). The TCR comes from a human donor in good health. The CDR3 region has the DNA TGTGCCAGCTCCGACAGGCCAAGCTCCTACGAGCAGTACTTC. Translating it yields CASSDRPSSYEQYF. Looking up the rest from reference TRBV11-2 and TRBJ2-7 gives the full variable domain: EAGVAQSPRYKIIEKRQSVAFWCNPISGHATLYWYQQILGQGPKLLIQFQNNGVVDDSQLPKDRFSAERLKGVDSTLKIQPAKLEDSAVYLCASSDRPSSYEQYFGPGTRLTVT.